The next 21 T cell receptor beta chains were all read from a single sample in a study of blood T cell repertoires in COVID-19. Profiled with immunoSEQ multiplex PCR; TCRdb holds only in-frame clones, not every one. The sample consists of approximately 180,000 clones, 82% of them appearing once. The sequenced sample was peripheral blood. All receptors derive from a woman in her 70s with acute or convalescent COVID-19.

The chain joins TRBV25-1 to TRBJ1-4; weak D call: TRBD1 (5 bases). The germline gives CDR1 MGHDK, CDR2 SYGVNS. The CDR3 is made up of 12 amino acids. V was shortened by 3 bases and J by 8 bases, with 7 bases between the two germline ends. This CDR3 reads CASSEGGEKLFF. The CDR3 coding sequence is TGTGCCAGCAGTGAGGGGGGGGAAAAACTGTTTTTT. The entire variable domain, with the rest obtained from reference TRBV25-1 and TRBJ1-4, is as follows: EADIYQTPRYLVIGTGKKITLECSQTMGHDKMYWYQQDPGMELHLIHYSYGVNSTEKGDLSSESTVSRIRTEHFPLTLESARPSHTSQYLCASSEGGEKLFFGSGTQLSVL.

This chain joins TRBV7-2 and TRBJ2-1; TRBD1 matches at 7 bases. Germline lookup yields CDR1 SGHTA and CDR2 FQGNSA. CDR3 length equals 15 residues. After removal of 1 base from V and 2 bases from J, the junction contained 2 bases not matched to a gene. The CDR3 sequence: CASSLVGGPYNEQFF. For the CDR3, the DNA is TGTGCCAGCAGCTTAGTAGGGGGCCCCTACAATGAGCAGTTCTTC.

The CDR3, as DNA: TGTGCCAGCAGCATATCCTTCAGTGGGCAGCAGTACTTC. Translation: CASSISFSGQQYF. The V call is TRBV28, the J call TRBJ2-7; D unclear. The germline gives CDR1 MDHEN, CDR2 SYDVKM. The CDR3 is made up of 13 amino acids. V gave up 6 bases and J gave up 8 bases, with 17 bases separating them.

This sequence joins TRBV28 and TRBJ1-4, with D possibly TRBD1 on 6 matching bases. Germline CDR1 and CDR2: MDHEN and SYDVKM. V dropped 3 bases and J dropped 7 bases, with 12 bases sitting between them. The CDR3 extends over 14 amino acids. The CDR3 protein is CASSFQGWGEKLFF. For the CDR3, the DNA is TGTGCCAGCAGTTTTCAGGGGTGGGGTGAAAAACTGTTTTTT.

This clone was seen a handful of times. The genes are TRBV4-1 and TRBJ1-2; TRBD1 aligns across 9 bases. This CDR3 is 16 amino acids long. The germline gives CDR1 MGHRA, CDR2 YSYEKL. The ends lost 1 base at V and 7 bases at J; junction bases unmatched: 10. For the CDR3, the DNA is TGCGCCAGCAGCCAAGCTTTCGGGACAGGGTTTAGTGGCTACACCTTC. This translates into CASSQAFGTGFSGYTF.

The chain joins TRBV7-3 to TRBJ2-3; tentative D call: TRBD1 (5 bases). The CDR3 is made up of 14 amino acids. From germline, CDR1 is SGHTA and CDR2 FQGTGA. The V end lost 5 bases, the J end lost 0 bases, and 9 bases lay between the germline ends. This CDR3 is CASSPDSSTDTQYF. For the CDR3, the DNA is TGTGCCAGCAGCCCCGACAGTAGCACAGATACGCAGTATTTT.

This clone occurred once. The chain combines TRBV14 with TRBJ2-3; D is undetermined. Germline CDR1 and CDR2: SGHDN and FVKESK. The CDR3 sequence is 13 residues long. The V and J ends lost 0 bases and 4 bases respectively, with 5 bases between them. The CDR3 DNA sequence: TGTGCCAGCAGCCAAGATATCGCAGATACGCAGTATTTT. This gives the protein CASSQDIADTQYF.

The gene calls are TRBV5-1 and TRBJ2-3; 10 nucleotides agree with TRBD2. CDR3 length: 15 amino acids. The V segment lost 4 bases and the J segment 2 bases; nucleotides outside the gene matches: 4. Germline V gives CDR1 SGHRS, CDR2 YFSETQ. CDR3 amino acids: CASSPLAGHTDTQYF. DNA for the CDR3: TGCGCCAGCAGCCCACTAGCGGGGCACACAGATACGCAGTATTTT.

This clone occurred once. J is TRBJ1-4 and V is TRBV6-5, with 8 bases that match TRBD1. CDR3 length equals 13 residues. Germline lookup yields CDR1 MNHEY and CDR2 SVGAGI. Germline trimming cut 8 bases from V and 7 bases from J; bases unmatched to any gene: 6. The CDR3 loop is CASEGTGGEKLFF. DNA for the CDR3: TGTGCCAGCGAGGGAACAGGGGGTGAAAAACTGTTTTTT.

The chain uses TRBV11-2 and TRBJ2-4; 7 nucleotides line up with TRBD1. CDR3 length equals 15 residues. Trimming at V came to 2 bases and at J to 6 bases, leaving 7 bases not matched to a gene. CDR1 SGHAT and CDR2 FQNNGV come from the germline V gene. Here the CDR3 DNA reads TGTGCCAGCAGCTTAAGAGTAGACAGGGTAAACATTCAGTACTTC. Amino acid sequence: CASSLRVDRVNIQYF.

The sample holds a few counts of this clone. The chain employs TRBV6-6 and TRBJ2-1, with 10 nucleotides matching TRBD2. Germline CDR1 reads MNHNY; CDR2 reads SVGAGI (reference sequence). The trim removed 0 bases at V and 5 bases at J, leaving 4 bases unmatched. The CDR3 contains 16 residues. In DNA form, the CDR3 reads TGTGCCAGCAGTTACTCTGGGACTAGCGCAGACAATGAGCAGTTCTTC. It translates to CASSYSGTSADNEQFF.

This clone came up once. DNA for the CDR3: TGTGCCAGCAGTTCGGGCGGGGTTCGTAACTATGGCTACACCTTC. This sequence encodes CASSSGGVRNYGYTF. The J gene is TRBJ1-2, the V gene TRBV27; D unclear. CDR1 and CDR2 (germline): MNHEY, SMNVEV (reference sequence). V lost 4 bases, J lost 1 base, and 13 bases lay in between. The CDR3 extends over 15 amino acids.

The sample holds a few counts of this clone. This chain connects TRBV4-2 to TRBJ1-5; D is undetermined. The germline gives CDR1 LGHNA, CDR2 YNFKEQ. V was shortened by 0 bases and J by 3 bases, with 9 bases between the two germline ends. This CDR3 is built from 15 residues. The CDR3 region is CASSQESADNQPQHF. CDR3 bases: TGTGCCAGCAGCCAAGAAAGCGCGGACAATCAGCCCCAGCATTTT.

V is TRBV28 and J is TRBJ1-1; D is uncertain. Germline-derived CDR1 and CDR2 are MDHEN and SYDVKM. This CDR3 contains 14 residues. V dropped 3 bases and J dropped 10 bases, with 18 bases sitting between them. This chain's CDR3 is CASSLNQAFGGAFF. The CDR3 region has the DNA TGTGCCAGCAGTTTGAATCAAGCGTTTGGTGGAGCTTTCTTT.

This clone was detected a few times. The chain is built from TRBV6-5 and TRBJ1-6, with a possible D match to TRBD1 (6 bases). Trimming removed 6 bases from V and 8 bases from J, with 11 bases in between. The CDR3 loop spans 13 amino acids. Per the germline V gene, CDR1 is MNHEY and CDR2 is SVGAGI. The CDR3 protein is CASRSGVHSPLHF. CDR3 bases: TGTGCCAGCAGGTCAGGGGTGCATTCACCCCTCCACTTT.

The V and J genes are TRBV7-2 and TRBJ2-3; D remains ambiguous. Between the trimmed V and J ends, which lost 2 bases and 6 bases, there was a span of 12 bases. There are 14 residues in the CDR3. Germline V CDR1 and CDR2: SGHTA, FQGNSA. CDR3 sequence: CASSLMFRMDTQYF. As DNA, the CDR3 is TGTGCCAGCAGCTTAATGTTCCGTATGGATACGCAGTATTTT.

This rearrangement joins TRBV14 to TRBJ2-7, with 9 bases matching TRBD1. Germline-derived CDR1 and CDR2 are SGHDN and FVKESK. Losses at the gene ends were 1 base for V and 9 bases for J; bases not matched to a gene: 7. CDR3 length: 14 amino acids. As DNA, the CDR3 is TGTGCCAGCAGCCAAGTACAGGGGGCTACGGCGCAGTACTTC. This translates into CASSQVQGATAQYF.

The chain is built from TRBV7-9 and TRBJ1-1, with a weak D call TRBD1 (6 bases). V was shortened by 3 bases and J by 8 bases, with 16 bases between the two germline ends. The length of the CDR3 is 14 residues. Germline V gene sequence: CDR1 SEHNR, CDR2 FQNEAQ (reference sequence). The CDR3 loop reads CASSFNPGAYEAFF. The CDR3 DNA reads TGTGCCAGCAGCTTCAATCCAGGGGCGTACGAAGCTTTCTTT.

V usage is TRBV14 and J usage is TRBJ1-3; D gene unclear. V lost 3 bases to trimming and J lost 2 bases, with 14 bases between them. Germline lookup yields CDR1 SGHDN and CDR2 FVKESK. CDR3 length: 16 residues. The CDR3 is CASSHQLRETGNTIYF. CDR3 bases: TGTGCCAGCAGCCACCAACTAAGGGAGACTGGAAACACCATATATTTT.

The gene calls are TRBV7-6 and TRBJ2-3; D gene ambiguous. V lost 3 bases, J lost 1 base, and 14 bases lay in between. The length of the CDR3 is 16 residues. Germline V lookup: CDR1 SGHVS, CDR2 FNYEAQ. The CDR3 nucleotides are TGTGCCAGCAGCTTTCGGTTGTCTTCGGGCACAGATACGCAGTATTTT. Protein sequence: CASSFRLSSGTDTQYF. Based on the CDR3 plus reference TRBV7-6 and TRBJ2-3, the full variable domain is GAGVSQSPRYKVTKRGQDVALRCDPISGHVSLYWYRQALGQGPEFLTYFNYEAQQDKSGLPNDRFSAERPEGSISTLTIQRTEQRDSAMYRCASSFRLSSGTDTQYFGPGTRLTVL.

The chain combines TRBV7-3 with TRBJ1-2; 10 bases agree with TRBD1. The CDR3 is 16 amino acids. CDR1 and CDR2 from the germline V gene are SGHTA and FQGTGA. V was clipped by 5 bases and J by 1 base; unmatched bases: 7. This CDR3 is CASSETGGAFNYGYTF. CDR3 bases: TGTGCCAGCAGCGAGACAGGGGGCGCGTTTAACTATGGCTACACCTTC.